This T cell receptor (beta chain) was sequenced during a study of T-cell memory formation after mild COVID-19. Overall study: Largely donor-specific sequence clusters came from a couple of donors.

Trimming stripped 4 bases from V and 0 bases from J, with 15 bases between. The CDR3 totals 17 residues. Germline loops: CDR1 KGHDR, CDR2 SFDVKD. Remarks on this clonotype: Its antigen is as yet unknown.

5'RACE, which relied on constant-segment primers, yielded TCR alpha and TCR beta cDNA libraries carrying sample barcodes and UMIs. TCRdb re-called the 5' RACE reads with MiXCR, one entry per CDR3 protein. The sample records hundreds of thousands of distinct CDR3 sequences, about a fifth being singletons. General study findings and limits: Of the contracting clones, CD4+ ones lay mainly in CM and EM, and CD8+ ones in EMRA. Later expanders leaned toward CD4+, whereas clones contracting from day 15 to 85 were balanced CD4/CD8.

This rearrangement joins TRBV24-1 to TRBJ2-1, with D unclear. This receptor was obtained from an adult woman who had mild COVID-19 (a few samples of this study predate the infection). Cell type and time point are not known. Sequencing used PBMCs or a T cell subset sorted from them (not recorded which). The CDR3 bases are TGTGCCACCAGTGACTTAGGGATCGGTCGCTCCTACAATGAGCAGTTCTTC. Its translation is CATSDLGIGRSYNEQFF.